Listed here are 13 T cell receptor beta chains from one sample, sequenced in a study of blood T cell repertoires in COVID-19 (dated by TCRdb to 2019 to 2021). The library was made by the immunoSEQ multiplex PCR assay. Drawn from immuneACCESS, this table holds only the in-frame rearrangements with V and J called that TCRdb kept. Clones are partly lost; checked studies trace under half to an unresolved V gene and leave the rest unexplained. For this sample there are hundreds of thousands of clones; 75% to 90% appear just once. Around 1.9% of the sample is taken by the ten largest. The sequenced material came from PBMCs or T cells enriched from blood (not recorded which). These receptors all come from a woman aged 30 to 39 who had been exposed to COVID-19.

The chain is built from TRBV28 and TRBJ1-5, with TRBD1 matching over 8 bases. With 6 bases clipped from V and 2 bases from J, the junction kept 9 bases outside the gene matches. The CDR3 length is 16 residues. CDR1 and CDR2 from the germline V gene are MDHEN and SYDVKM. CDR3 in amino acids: CASSPQDRVGNQPQHF. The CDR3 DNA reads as TGTGCCAGCAGCCCTCAGGACAGGGTAGGCAATCAGCCCCAGCATTTT.

Written as DNA, the CDR3 is TGTGCCTGGAGTCTATTAGCGGGCTACGAGCAGTACTTC. Residues: CAWSLLAGYEQYF. V is TRBV30 and J is TRBJ2-7, with 7 bases that match TRBD2. V lost 2 bases and J lost 3; bases outside the gene matches: 4. The CDR3 loop spans 13 amino acids. From germline, CDR1 is GTSNPN and CDR2 SVGIG (reference sequence).

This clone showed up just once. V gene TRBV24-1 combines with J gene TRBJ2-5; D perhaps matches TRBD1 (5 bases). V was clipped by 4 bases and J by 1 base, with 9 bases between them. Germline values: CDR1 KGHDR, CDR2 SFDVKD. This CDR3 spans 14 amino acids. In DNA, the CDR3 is TGTGCCACCAGTGACACGACAGCCCAAGAGACCCAGTACTTC. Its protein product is CATSDTTAQETQYF.

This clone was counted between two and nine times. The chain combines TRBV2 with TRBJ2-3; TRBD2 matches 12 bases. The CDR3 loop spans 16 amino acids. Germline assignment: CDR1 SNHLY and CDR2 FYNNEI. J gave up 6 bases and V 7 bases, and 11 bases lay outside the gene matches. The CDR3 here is CASIQRLAGEGDTQYF. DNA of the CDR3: TGTGCCAGCATCCAACGACTAGCGGGAGAAGGTGATACGCAGTATTTT.

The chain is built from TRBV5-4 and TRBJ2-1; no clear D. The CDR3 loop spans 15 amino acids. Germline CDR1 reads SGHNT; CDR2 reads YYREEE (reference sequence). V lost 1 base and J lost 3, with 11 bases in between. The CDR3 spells CASSLSESFYNEQFF. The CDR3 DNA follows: TGTGCCAGCAGCTTGTCCGAGAGCTTCTACAATGAGCAGTTCTTC.

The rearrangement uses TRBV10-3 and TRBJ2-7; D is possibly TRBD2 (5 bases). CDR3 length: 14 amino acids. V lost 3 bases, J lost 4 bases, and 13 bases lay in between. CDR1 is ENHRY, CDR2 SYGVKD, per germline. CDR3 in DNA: TGTGCCATCAGTGATACACTAGTGGTTTACGAGCAGTACTTC. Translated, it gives CAISDTLVVYEQYF.

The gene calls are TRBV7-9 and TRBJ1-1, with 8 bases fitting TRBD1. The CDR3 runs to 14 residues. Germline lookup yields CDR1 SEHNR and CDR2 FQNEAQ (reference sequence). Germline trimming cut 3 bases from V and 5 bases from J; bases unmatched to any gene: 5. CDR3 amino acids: CASSLVTGGTEAFF. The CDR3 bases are TGTGCCAGCAGCTTGGTAACAGGGGGAACTGAAGCTTTCTTT. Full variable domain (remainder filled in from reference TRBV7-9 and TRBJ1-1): DTGVSQNPRHKITKRGQNVTFRCDPISEHNRLYWYRQTLGQGPEFLTYFQNEAQLEKSRLLSDRFSAERPKGSFSTLEIQRTEQGDSAMYLCASSLVTGGTEAFFGQGTRLTVV.

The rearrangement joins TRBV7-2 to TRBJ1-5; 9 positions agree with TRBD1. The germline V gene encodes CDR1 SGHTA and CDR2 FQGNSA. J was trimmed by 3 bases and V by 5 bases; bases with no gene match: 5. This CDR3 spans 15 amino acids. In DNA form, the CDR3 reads TGTGCCAGCAGCCTCGGGACAGGGACCAATCAGCCCCAGCATTTT. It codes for CASSLGTGTNQPQHF.

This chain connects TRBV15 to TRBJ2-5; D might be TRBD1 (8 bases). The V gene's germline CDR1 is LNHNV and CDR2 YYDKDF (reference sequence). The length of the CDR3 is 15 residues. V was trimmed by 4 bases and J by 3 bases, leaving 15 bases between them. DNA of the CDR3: TGTGCCACCAGCATAAACAGGGGGGGAAAAGAGACCCAGTACTTC. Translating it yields CATSINRGGKETQYF.

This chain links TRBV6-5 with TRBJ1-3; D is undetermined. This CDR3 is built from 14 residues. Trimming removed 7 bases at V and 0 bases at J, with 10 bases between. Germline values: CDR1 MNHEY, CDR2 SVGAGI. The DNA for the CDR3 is TGTGCCAGCAAGGAGTCTACCTCTGGAAACACCATATATTTT. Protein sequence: CASKESTSGNTIYF.

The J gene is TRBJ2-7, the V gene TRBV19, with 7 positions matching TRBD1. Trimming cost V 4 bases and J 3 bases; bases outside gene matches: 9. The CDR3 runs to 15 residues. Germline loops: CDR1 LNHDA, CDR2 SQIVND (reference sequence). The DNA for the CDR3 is TGTGCCAGTAGTACTTCCGGGACAGCATTCTACGAGCAGTACTTC. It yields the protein CASSTSGTAFYEQYF.

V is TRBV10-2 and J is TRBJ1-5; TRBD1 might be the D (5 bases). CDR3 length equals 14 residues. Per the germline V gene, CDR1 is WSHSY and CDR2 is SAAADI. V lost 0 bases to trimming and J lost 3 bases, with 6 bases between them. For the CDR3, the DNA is TGCGCCAGCAGTGAGTCAGGGGTCAATCAGCCCCAGCATTTT. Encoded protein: CASSESGVNQPQHF.

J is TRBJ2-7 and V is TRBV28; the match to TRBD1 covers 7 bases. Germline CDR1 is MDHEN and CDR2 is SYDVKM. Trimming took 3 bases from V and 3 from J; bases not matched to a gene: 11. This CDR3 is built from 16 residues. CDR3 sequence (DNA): TGTGCCAGCAGTTTCCCCCCAGGGGGTAAGATCTACGAGCAGTACTTC. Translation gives CASSFPPGGKIYEQYF.